These T cell receptor beta chains were read from a single sample in a study of cytomegalovirus exposure and HLA in healthy donors. Profiled with immunoSEQ multiplex PCR; TCRdb holds only in-frame clones, not every one. This table holds 80,000 to 100,000 clones, approximately 91% found once. The material sequenced was PBMCs. Source of these receptors: a man aged 25-40 years in good health and CMV-seronegative. CDR3s leave out the opening cysteine and the closing phenylalanine or tryptophan. A row's size may be missing; if present it is once, few, many or a size class.

TRBJ2-7,.,TRBV19,14,ASSASSGSFSYEQY
TRBJ1-1,once,TRBV18,12,ASSVGTPNTEAF
TRBJ2-5,.,TRBV30,10,AWNSGQETQY
TRBJ1-1,.,TRBV7-9,12,ASSVTGMGTEAF
TRBJ2-5,.,TRBV5-5,12,ASSWGQEGETQY
TRBJ1-1,.,TRBV7-2,11,ASSLRGGGMAF
TRBJ1-4,.,TRBV29-1,12,SAIQGAANEKLF
TRBJ2-7,.,TRBV6-5,10,ASSYPSVEQY
TRBJ2-1,.,TRBV11-2,11,ASSLDREYEQF
TRBJ2-3,few,TRBV2,14,ASTLSRKRNTDTQY
TRBJ2-3,.,TRBV28,16,ASTLYAAGTGGSDTQY
TRBJ2-1,.,TRBV6-4,13,ASSVGTGEVNEQF
TRBJ2-7,.,TRBV7-9,12,ASSFPATNYEQY
TRBJ2-1,.,TRBV7-8,13,ASSLGVGGAGEQF
TRBJ1-6,once,TRBV27,12,ASSQGQANSPLH
TRBJ2-5,.,TRBV4-2,14,ASSQDRQHTGETQY
TRBJ2-5,.,TRBV11-2,10,ASRVSGDYQY
TRBJ2-7,once,TRBV5-4,11,ASSQERGGEQY
.,.,TRBV7-2,11,ASSIVQGSEQY
TRBJ1-1,many,TRBV11-3,13,ASSPGQGGGTEAF